The 12 T cell receptor beta chains below were found in one sample sequenced in a study of cytomegalovirus exposure and HLA in healthy donors (dated by TCRdb to the late 2010s). Libraries came from the immunoSEQ multiplex PCR assay. For the multiplex PCR, a mixture combining 60 forward primers for TCR Vbeta segments and 13 reverse primers for TCR Jbeta segments was used. This is the immuneACCESS table as TCRdb keeps it, with only in-frame sequences that have V and J called. A part of the clones is gone; compared with another copy, unresolved V genes explain less than half, and the rest is unexplained. This sample's table has entries for tens of thousands of clones. The ten largest account for 3.5% to 4% of the sample. Specimen: PBMCs. Source of these receptors: a male donor in good health and CMV-seronegative.

The rearrangement links TRBV2 to TRBJ1-1, with TRBD1 matching 11 bases. Germline V CDR1 and CDR2: SNHLY, FYNNEI. V was clipped by 5 bases and J by 0 bases; unmatched bases: 11. This CDR3 region has 18 residues. Here the CDR3 DNA reads TGTGCCAGCAGTACTACCCCGGGACAGGGGGTCATGAACACTGAAGCTTTCTTT. Translated: CASSTTPGQGVMNTEAFF.

As concerns this clone: One junction end does not reproduce the germline sequence, and a read error may be involved. V usage is TRBV4-3 and J usage is TRBJ2-5; D is perhaps TRBD2 (5 bases). Germline CDR1 reads LGHNA; CDR2 reads YSLEER. The CDR3 sequence is 15 residues long. The CDR3 nucleotides are TGCGCCAGCAGCCAAGATTGGGGTCGGGGAGAGAACCAGTACTTC. Its translation is CASSQDWGRGENQYF.

The rearrangement links TRBV5-1 to TRBJ2-5; 10 bases match TRBD2. The CDR3 has 16 residues. Germline V gene data show CDR1 as SGHRS and CDR2 as YFSETQ. V lost 5 bases and J lost 1; bases outside the gene matches: 8. Here the CDR3 reads CASSFLSGGVQETQYF. DNA of the CDR3: TGCGCCAGCAGTTTCCTCAGCGGGGGGGTCCAAGAGACCCAGTACTTC. The variable domain in full, completed from reference TRBV5-1 and TRBJ2-5, reads KAGVTQTPRYLIKTRGQQVTLSCSPISGHRSVSWYQQTPGQGLQFLFEYFSETQRNKGNFPGRFSGRQFSNSRSEMNVSTLELGDSALYLCASSFLSGGVQETQYFGPGTRLLVL.

The genes are TRBV4-1 and TRBJ2-1; no firm D call. The CDR3 extends over 15 amino acids. Trimming shortened V by 6 bases and J by 5 bases, and 17 bases separated the two germline ends. Per the germline V gene, CDR1 is MGHRA and CDR2 is YSYEKL. CDR3 protein: CASRVAAPPDNEQFF. The CDR3 nucleotides are TGCGCCAGCAGGGTGGCAGCGCCTCCCGACAATGAGCAGTTCTTC.

A word on this clone: The junction shows a germline mismatch at one end, possibly a read error. The chain recombines TRBV10-3 with TRBJ2-7; D is perhaps TRBD1 (5 bases). The germline V gene encodes CDR1 ENHRY and CDR2 SYGVKD. The CDR3 extends over 16 amino acids. CDR3 sequence reads: CASSESRGRSAYEQYF. The CDR3 nucleotides are TGTGCCAGCAGTGAGTCAAGGGGCAGGAGCGCCTACGAGCAGTACTTC.

The V call is TRBV27, the J call TRBJ1-2, with D possibly TRBD1 on 6 matching bases. CDR3 size: 14 residues. Per the germline V gene, CDR1 is MNHEY and CDR2 is SMNVEV (reference sequence). Trimming removed 5 bases at V and 8 bases at J, with 18 bases between. The CDR3 protein is CASSQRAGAGGYTF. The CDR3, as DNA: TGTGCCAGCAGTCAAAGGGCGGGGGCGGGGGGCTACACCTTC.

The V call is TRBV7-2, the J call TRBJ2-5; no definite D call. TRBJ2-7 matches the DNA end more closely, so the J call is doubtful. The CDR3 totals 13 residues. From germline, CDR1 is SGHTA and CDR2 FQGNSA. CDR3 sequence reads: CASSSRRAYEQYF. CDR3 in DNA: TGTGCCAGCAGCTCTAGACGAGCCTACGAGCAGTACTTC.

The chain recombines TRBV5-1 with TRBJ2-3; D is perhaps TRBD1 (7 bases). The V gene lost 2 bases and the J gene lost 5 bases, with 15 bases spanning the gap. The germline CDR1 and CDR2 sequences are SGHRS and YFSETQ. This CDR3 comprises 15 residues. This chain's CDR3 is CASSLETGDRDTQYF. CDR3 nucleotides: TGCGCCAGCAGCTTAGAAACGGGGGACAGAGATACGCAGTATTTT.

The chain joins TRBV7-9 to TRBJ2-7; no firm D call. CDR3 length: 14 amino acids. V shed 3 bases and J shed 2 bases, with 11 bases lying between them. The germline V gene has CDR1 SEHNR and CDR2 FQNEAQ (reference sequence). Written as DNA, the CDR3 is TGTGCCAGCAGCTTTCCGGGTCGCGCCTACGAGCAGTACTTC. It codes for CASSFPGRAYEQYF.

This sequence joins TRBV9 and TRBJ2-1; 7 nucleotides agree with TRBD2. This CDR3 is 15 amino acids long. Germline assignment: CDR1 SGDLS and CDR2 YYNGEE. V gave up 0 bases and J gave up 7 bases; unmatched junction bases: 7. In DNA form, the CDR3 reads TGTGCCAGCAGCGTAGGTGGGGTGGGACTAAATGAGCAGTTCTTC. It specifies CASSVGGVGLNEQFF. The full variable domain, completed using reference TRBV9 and TRBJ2-1, is DSGVTQTPKHLITATGQRVTLRCSPRSGDLSVYWYQQSLDQGLQFLIQYYNGEERAKGNILERFSAQQFPDLHSELNLSSLELGDSALYFCASSVGGVGLNEQFFGPGTRLTVL.

The gene calls are TRBV19 and TRBJ1-4, with TRBD1 matching 7 bases. The CDR3 contains 16 residues. V was pared by 7 bases and J by 1 base, with 9 bases of the junction left unmatched. Germline V CDR1 and CDR2: LNHDA, SQIVND (reference sequence). CDR3 protein: CASTPPYRGTNEKLFF. In nucleotides, the CDR3 is TGTGCCAGTACCCCCCCCTACAGGGGAACTAATGAAAAACTGTTTTTT.

The chain carries TRBV27 and TRBJ1-1; D not certain. The CDR3 runs to 13 residues. Germline CDR1 is MNHEY and CDR2 is SMNVEV (reference sequence). V was shortened by 3 bases and J by 8 bases, with 13 bases between the two germline ends. The CDR3 coding sequence is TGTGCCAGCAGTTTGGCGCGACGGAGGGAAGCTTTCTTT. Translation gives CASSLARRREAFF.